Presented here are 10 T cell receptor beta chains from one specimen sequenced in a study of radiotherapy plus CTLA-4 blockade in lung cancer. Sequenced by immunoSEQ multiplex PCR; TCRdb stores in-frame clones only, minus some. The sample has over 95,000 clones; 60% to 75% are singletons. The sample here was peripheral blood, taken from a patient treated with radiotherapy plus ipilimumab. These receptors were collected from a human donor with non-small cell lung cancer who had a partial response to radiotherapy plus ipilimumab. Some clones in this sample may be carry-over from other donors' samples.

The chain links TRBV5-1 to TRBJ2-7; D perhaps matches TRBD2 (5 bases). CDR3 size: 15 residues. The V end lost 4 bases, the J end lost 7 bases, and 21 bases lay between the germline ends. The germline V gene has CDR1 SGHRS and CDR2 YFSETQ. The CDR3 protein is CASSVFSGRLGEQYF. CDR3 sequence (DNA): TGCGCCAGCAGCGTTTTCAGCGGACGACTCGGGGAGCAGTACTTC.

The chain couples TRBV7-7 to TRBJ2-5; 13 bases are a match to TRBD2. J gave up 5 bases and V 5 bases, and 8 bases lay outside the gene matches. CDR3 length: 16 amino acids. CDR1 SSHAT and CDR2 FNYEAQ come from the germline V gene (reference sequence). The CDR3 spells CASSETSGGGWETQYF. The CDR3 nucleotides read TGTGCCAGCAGCGAAACTAGCGGGGGGGGTTGGGAGACCCAGTACTTC.

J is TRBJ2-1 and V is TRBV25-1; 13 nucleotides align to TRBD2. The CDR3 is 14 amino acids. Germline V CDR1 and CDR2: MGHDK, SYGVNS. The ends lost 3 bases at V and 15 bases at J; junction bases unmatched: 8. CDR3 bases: TGTGCCAGCAGTGACCCCTCGGGACTAGCGGGACGGTTCTTC. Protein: CASSDPSGLAGRFF.

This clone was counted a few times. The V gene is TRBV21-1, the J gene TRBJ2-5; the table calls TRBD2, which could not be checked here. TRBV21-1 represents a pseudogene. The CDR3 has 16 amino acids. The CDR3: CASSKSIAGDQETQYF. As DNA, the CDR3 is TGTGCCAGCAGCAAAAGCATAGCGGGGGACCAAGAGACCCAGTACTTC.

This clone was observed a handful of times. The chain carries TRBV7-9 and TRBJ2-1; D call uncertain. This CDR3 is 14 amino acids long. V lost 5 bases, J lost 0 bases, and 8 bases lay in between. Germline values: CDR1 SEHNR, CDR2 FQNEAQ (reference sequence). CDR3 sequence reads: CASSPKSSYNEQFF. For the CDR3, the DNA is TGTGCCAGCAGCCCGAAGAGCTCCTACAATGAGCAGTTCTTC. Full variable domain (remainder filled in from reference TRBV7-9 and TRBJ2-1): DTGVSQNPRHKITKRGQNVTFRCDPISEHNRLYWYRQTLGQGPEFLTYFQNEAQLEKSRLLSDRFSAERPKGSFSTLEIQRTEQGDSAMYLCASSPKSSYNEQFFGPGTRLTVL.

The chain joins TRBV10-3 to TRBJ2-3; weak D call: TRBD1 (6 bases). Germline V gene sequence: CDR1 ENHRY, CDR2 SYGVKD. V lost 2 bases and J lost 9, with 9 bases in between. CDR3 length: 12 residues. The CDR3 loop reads CAISEGTSTQYF. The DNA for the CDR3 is TGTGCCATCAGTGAGGGGACATCGACGCAGTATTTT.

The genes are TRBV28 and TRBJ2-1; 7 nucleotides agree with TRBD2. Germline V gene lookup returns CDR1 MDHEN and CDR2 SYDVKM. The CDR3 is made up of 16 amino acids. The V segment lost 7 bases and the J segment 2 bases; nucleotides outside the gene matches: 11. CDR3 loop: CASTKVWGTTYNEQFF. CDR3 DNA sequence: TGTGCCAGCACCAAAGTGTGGGGGACTACCTACAATGAGCAGTTCTTC.

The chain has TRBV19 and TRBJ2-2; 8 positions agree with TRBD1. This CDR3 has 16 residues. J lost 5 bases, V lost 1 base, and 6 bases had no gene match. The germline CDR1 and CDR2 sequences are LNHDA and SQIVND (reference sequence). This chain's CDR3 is CASSIGVRTGTGELFF. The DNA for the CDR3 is TGTGCCAGTAGTATAGGAGTTAGGACAGGGACCGGGGAGCTGTTTTTT.

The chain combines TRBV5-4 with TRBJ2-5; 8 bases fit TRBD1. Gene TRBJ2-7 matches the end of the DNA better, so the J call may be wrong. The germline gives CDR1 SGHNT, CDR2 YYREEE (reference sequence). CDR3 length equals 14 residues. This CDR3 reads CASSNGQGPYEQYF. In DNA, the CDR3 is TGTGCCAGCAGCAACGGACAGGGCCCCTACGAGCAGTACTTC.

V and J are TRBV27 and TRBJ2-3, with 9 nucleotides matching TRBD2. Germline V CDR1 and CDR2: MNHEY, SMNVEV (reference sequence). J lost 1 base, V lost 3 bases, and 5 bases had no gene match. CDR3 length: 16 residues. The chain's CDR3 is CASSFTSGLGTDTQYF. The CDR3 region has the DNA TGTGCCAGCAGTTTCACTAGCGGGTTGGGCACAGATACGCAGTATTTT.